Following are 21 T cell receptor beta chains from one sample sequenced in a study of identical twins. Via MiXCR, TCRdb re-called the 5' RACE reads, giving one row per CDR3 protein. Of roughly 500,000 distinct CDR3 sequences in the sample, under 25% were seen once. The sample was also linked to a second study, of T cells expressing NK-cell markers.

The sample was CD4+ T cells sorted from blood. These receptor sequences come from a woman between 18 and 29 years old in good health.

The rearrangement links TRBV11-2 to TRBJ2-3; D may be TRBD2 (6 bases). The CDR3 contains 19 residues. Germline values: CDR1 SGHAT, CDR2 FQNNGV. With 5 bases removed from V and 2 bases from J, the gap between germline ends came to 26 bases. In DNA form, the CDR3 reads TGTGCCAGCAGCCCGTCCCCCATGGAATTAGCGGCACACACAGATACGCAGTATTTT. Translation gives CASSPSPMELAAHTDTQYF.

The table lists this clonotype with many counts. This chain uses TRBV7-9 with TRBJ1-1; D gene uncertain. The germline CDR1 and CDR2 sequences are SEHNR and FQNEAQ (reference sequence). The CDR3 is 12 residues long. With 2 bases removed from V and 4 bases from J, the gap between germline ends came to 5 bases. This CDR3 is CASSLSGTEAFF. DNA of the CDR3: TGTGCCAGCAGCTTATCGGGCACTGAAGCTTTCTTT.

This clonotype was observed a few times. The CDR3 DNA reads as TGTGCCAGCAGCCAACTCGCTGGGGCCAACGTCCTGACTTTC. Translated, it gives CASSQLAGANVLTF. The rearrangement links TRBV3-1 to TRBJ2-6; D is unresolved. V lost 2 bases to trimming and J lost 2 bases, with 4 bases between them. The germline V gene has CDR1 LGHDT and CDR2 YNNKEL (reference sequence). The CDR3 contains 14 residues.

In this sample, this clonotype turned up a few times. The V gene is TRBV10-1, the J gene TRBJ2-7; 10 bases are shared with TRBD1. This CDR3 has 14 residues. V lost 4 bases to trimming and J lost 7 bases; unmatched junction nucleotides: 7. The germline gives CDR1 WNHNN, CDR2 SYGVQD (reference sequence). CDR3 amino acids: CASSAGTGAWEQYF. DNA for the CDR3: TGCGCCAGCAGTGCCGGGACAGGGGCGTGGGAGCAGTACTTC.

The rearrangement joins TRBV15 to TRBJ2-2; the D gene could be TRBD1 or TRBD2 (6 bases each). The V end lost 8 bases, the J end lost 5 bases, and 15 bases lay between the germline ends. Germline V gene sequence: CDR1 LNHNV, CDR2 YYDKDF (reference sequence). The CDR3 consists of 14 residues. This chain's CDR3 is CATRGQGGTGELFF. The CDR3 region has the DNA TGTGCCACCCGGGGGCAGGGAGGAACCGGGGAGCTGTTTTTT.

The V call is TRBV29-1, the J call TRBJ2-7; D may correspond to TRBD1 or TRBD2 (5 bases each). There are 12 residues in the CDR3. Trimming left V 6 bases short and J 6 bases short, with 15 bases between. CDR1 and CDR2 (germline): SQVTM, ANQGSEA. CDR3 sequence: CSVDGLGAEQYF. The CDR3, as DNA: TGCAGCGTCGATGGACTTGGGGCCGAGCAGTACTTC.

The table lists this clonotype with a few counts. The chain combines TRBV5-6 with TRBJ1-3; no definite D call. Trimming took 4 bases from V and 2 from J, leaving 10 bases between them. Germline V gene data show CDR1 as SGHDT and CDR2 as YYEEEE. This CDR3 has 14 residues. The CDR3 protein is CASSPWETGNTIYF. The CDR3 DNA sequence: TGTGCCAGCAGCCCCTGGGAGACTGGAAACACCATATATTTT.

This clonotype was detected many times. The V call is TRBV4-3, the J call TRBJ1-1; D may be TRBD1 (5 bases). V was pared by 2 bases and J by 1 base, with 14 bases between. Germline CDR1 is LGHNA and CDR2 is YSLEER. This CDR3 region has 16 residues. DNA of the CDR3: TGCGCCAGCAGCCAAAATGGACACTACCCGAACACTGAAGCTTTCTTT. Encoded protein: CASSQNGHYPNTEAFF.

The chain couples TRBV5-1 to TRBJ2-3, with 8 bases matching TRBD2. CDR1 and CDR2 from the germline V gene are SGHRS and YFSETQ. V was clipped by 3 bases and J by 0 bases; unmatched bases: 9. The CDR3 runs 17 residues. The CDR3 protein is CASSSYAAGGSTDTQYF. The DNA for the CDR3 is TGCGCCAGCAGCTCGTACGCGGCGGGAGGTAGCACAGATACGCAGTATTTT.

This clonotype occurred a few times. V and J are TRBV5-1 and TRBJ2-2; D uncertain. This CDR3 region has 17 residues. Germline CDR1 SGHRS, CDR2 YFSETQ. The germline V and J ends were trimmed by 0 bases and 3 bases, with 15 bases remaining between them. This chain's CDR3 is CASSLVLRPRDTGELFF. The CDR3, as DNA: TGCGCCAGCAGCTTGGTTTTGCGTCCTAGAGACACCGGGGAGCTGTTTTTT.

The rearrangement links TRBV20-1 to TRBJ2-1, with D possibly matching TRBD2 (5 bases). Per the germline V gene, CDR1 is DFQATT and CDR2 is SNEGSKA (reference sequence). V was pared by 2 bases and J by 0 bases, with 23 bases between. CDR3 length: 19 residues. This CDR3 reads CSARSTWGRRASSYNEQFF. The DNA for the CDR3 is TGCAGTGCTAGATCTACATGGGGAAGGCGGGCGAGCTCCTACAATGAGCAGTTCTTC.

V gene TRBV20-1 combines with J gene TRBJ2-1; TRBD2 matches at 8 bases. With V trimmed by 5 bases and J by 7 bases, 13 bases remained unmatched. The CDR3 is 15 amino acids. In germline, CDR1 is DFQATT, CDR2 SNEGSKA (reference sequence). The CDR3 nucleotides read TGCAGTGCTCAAGCCGGGACTAGAGCGCGAAATGAGCAGTTCTTC. Amino acids: CSAQAGTRARNEQFF.

The CDR3 is CASSPTGSPEQYF. CDR3 in DNA: TGTGCCAGCAGCCCTACCGGGTCCCCAGAGCAGTACTTC. The gene calls are TRBV5-4 and TRBJ2-7, with D unclear. The CDR3 runs 13 residues. V was clipped by 4 bases and J by 7 bases, with 15 bases between them. The germline V gene has CDR1 SGHNT and CDR2 YYREEE (reference sequence). The whole variable domain, filled in from reference TRBV5-4 and TRBJ2-7, reads ETGVTQSPTHLIKTRGQQVTLRCSSQSGHNTVSWYQQALGQGPQFIFQYYREEENGRGNFPPRFSGLQFPNYSSELNVNALELDDSALYLCASSPTGSPEQYFGPGTRLTVT.

This clonotype was recorded a few times. The V and J genes are TRBV7-2 and TRBJ2-7; 9 nucleotides agree with TRBD1. Losses at the gene ends were 7 bases for V and 2 bases for J; bases not matched to a gene: 9. CDR3 size: 15 residues. In germline, CDR1 is SGHTA, CDR2 FQGNSA. The CDR3 region is CASTFSGTGTYEQYF. The CDR3, as DNA: TGTGCCAGCACGTTTTCCGGGACAGGGACCTACGAGCAGTACTTC.

This clonotype was seen only a few times. The chain links TRBV5-1 to TRBJ1-4; 9 positions agree with TRBD1. Germline values: CDR1 SGHRS, CDR2 YFSETQ. V lost 3 bases, J lost 8 bases, and 8 bases stayed unmatched. The CDR3 has 15 residues. CDR3 protein: CASSSTGQGVEKLFF. The CDR3 region has the DNA TGCGCCAGCAGCTCGACGGGACAGGGTGTCGAAAAACTGTTTTTT.

CDR3: CASSYTQNTEAFF. The DNA for the CDR3 is TGTGCCAGCAGTTATACACAGAACACTGAAGCTTTCTTT. J is TRBJ1-1 and V is TRBV11-3, with D unclear. V lost 6 bases to trimming and J lost 1 base, with 9 bases between them. Germline assignment: CDR1 SGHNT and CDR2 YENEEA. There are 13 residues in the CDR3.

The chain joins TRBV5-1 to TRBJ1-1; tentatively, D is TRBD1 (5 bases). The V end lost 5 bases, the J end lost 3 bases, and 8 bases lay between the germline ends. The CDR3 length is 12 residues. Germline CDR1 reads SGHRS; CDR2 reads YFSETQ. The DNA for the CDR3 is TGCGCCAGCAGGGGGGTGGACACTGAAGCTTTCTTT. Encoded protein: CASRGVDTEAFF.

V is TRBV11-3 and J is TRBJ2-1, with 11 bases matching TRBD2. The CDR3 totals 17 residues. Looked up from germline, CDR1 is SGHNT and CDR2 is YENEEA. The V gene end was trimmed by 5 bases and the J gene end by 8 bases; junction bases not matched to a gene: 14. For the CDR3, the DNA is TGTGCCAGCAGCCCCGGACTAGCGGGCCCTTTACAGGATGAGCAGTTCTTC. Translation gives CASSPGLAGPLQDEQFF. Looking up the rest from reference TRBV11-3 and TRBJ2-1 gives the full variable domain: EAGVVQSPRYKIIEKKQPVAFWCNPISGHNTLYWYLQNLGQGPELLIRYENEEAVDDSQLPKDRFSAERLKGVDSTLKIQPAELGDSAVYLCASSPGLAGPLQDEQFFGPGTRLTVL.

The chain uses TRBV9 and TRBJ2-1; D might be TRBD1 or TRBD2, each matching 6 bases. CDR1 and CDR2 from the germline V gene are SGDLS and YYNGEE. V lost 6 bases, J lost 15 bases, and 19 bases lay in between. This CDR3 is built from 12 residues. The CDR3 here is CASNFHGGPPFF. The CDR3, as DNA: TGTGCCAGCAACTTTCATGGGGGGCCCCCGTTCTTC.

The chain has TRBV7-2 and TRBJ1-2; TRBD1 aligns across 7 bases. Trimming cost V 8 bases and J 5 bases; bases outside gene matches: 8. The CDR3 extends over 13 amino acids. CDR1 is SGHTA and CDR2 is FQGNSA in the germline V gene. CDR3 in amino acids: CASERRQGYGYTF. The CDR3 DNA sequence: TGTGCCAGCGAGCGACGACAGGGATATGGCTACACCTTC.

This clonotype was seen a handful of times. The chain combines TRBV6-5 with TRBJ2-5; no definite D call. CDR3 size: 14 residues. Between the trimmed V and J ends, which lost 0 bases and 3 bases, there was a span of 8 bases. CDR1 MNHEY and CDR2 SVGAGI come from the germline V gene. CDR3 nucleotide sequence: TGTGCCAGCAGTTACTCGGGGTATAAAGAGACCCAGTACTTC. This codes for CASSYSGYKETQYF.